Each of the 19 T cell receptor beta chains below was sequenced from the same sample in a study of beta chain features in type 1 diabetes. Investigators reverse transcribed all isolated RNA, so they sequenced expressed TCRB transcripts. Profiled with immunoSEQ multiplex PCR; TCRdb holds only in-frame clones, not every one. The sample carries more than 350,000 clones, roughly 10% recorded once. The source material was naive CD4+ T cells from blood. These receptors came from a woman in her late teens or twenties in good health.

The J gene is TRBJ2-7, the V gene TRBV7-2; possible D gene TRBD1, 5 bases. Trimming left V 5 bases short and J 4 bases short, with 9 bases between. This CDR3 is 12 amino acids long. CDR1 and CDR2 (germline): SGHTA, FQGNSA. CDR3 loop: CASSETGYEQYF. The CDR3 bases are TGTGCCAGCAGCGAAACAGGATACGAGCAGTACTTC. Complete variable domain (other parts from reference TRBV7-2 and TRBJ2-7): GAGVSQSPSNKVTEKGKDVELRCDPISGHTALYWYRQSLGQGLEFLIYFQGNSAPDKSGLPSDRFSAERTGGSVSTLTIQRTQQEDSAVYLCASSETGYEQYFGPGTRLTVT.

This clone was picked up a small number of times. The chain uses TRBV2 and TRBJ2-7, with unresolved D. V was trimmed by 4 bases and J by 4 bases, leaving 2 bases between them. Germline V CDR1 and CDR2: SNHLY, FYNNEI. The CDR3 has 10 residues. For the CDR3, the DNA is TGTGCCAGCAGTGGATACGAGCAGTACGTC. It codes for CASSGYEQYV.

The rearrangement links TRBV29-1 to TRBJ2-1, with D possibly TRBD1 on 6 matching bases. CDR3 size: 13 residues. V lost 7 bases to trimming and J lost 8 bases, with 18 bases between them. CDR1 SQVTM and CDR2 ANQGSEA come from the germline V gene. CDR3 region: CSAKPTGVDEQFF. CDR3 DNA: TGCAGCGCCAAACCGACAGGTGTCGATGAGCAGTTCTTC.

This clone was counted a few times. This chain connects TRBV4-1 to TRBJ1-2; a possible D gene is TRBD1 (5 bases). Trimming stripped 0 bases from V and 8 bases from J, with 10 bases between. Looked up from germline, CDR1 is MGHRA and CDR2 is YSYEKL. The CDR3 spans 13 residues. Here the CDR3 DNA reads TGCGCCAGCAGCCAAGATCGGGGCACGGGCTACACCTTC. Translating gives CASSQDRGTGYTF.

The CDR3 protein is CASSPRRAPRREGEFF. In DNA, the CDR3 is TGTGCCAGCAGCCCCCGTCGGGCCCCTCGAAGGGAGGGCGAGTTCTTC. The gene calls are TRBV7-9 and TRBJ2-1; 7 positions match TRBD2. V lost 5 bases, J lost 14 bases, and 21 bases stayed unmatched. The germline V gene encodes CDR1 SEHNR and CDR2 FQNEAQ (reference sequence). This CDR3 contains 16 residues.

This chain links TRBV4-3 with TRBJ2-7; D might be TRBD1 or TRBD2, each matching 5 bases. V was pared by 1 base and J by 4 bases, with 29 bases between. Germline assignment: CDR1 LGHNA and CDR2 YSLEER. The CDR3 length is 20 residues. CDR3 in amino acids: CASSQVVGRGSTRDLYEQYF. The CDR3 region has the DNA TGCGCCAGCAGCCAAGTGGTCGGTAGAGGATCGACGAGGGACCTTTACGAGCAGTACTTC.

This clone was detected a few times. DNA for the CDR3: TGTGCCTGGAGTGCAAGTCCCTCCACAGATACGCAGTATTTT. Amino acid sequence: CAWSASPSTDTQYF. The J gene is TRBJ2-3, the V gene TRBV30; D unclear. The CDR3 has 14 residues. Germline V gene data show CDR1 as GTSNPN and CDR2 as SVGIG (reference sequence). The V and J ends lost 1 base and 2 bases respectively, with 10 bases between them.

The chain carries TRBV6-5 and TRBJ2-3; D is undetermined. The CDR3 contains 12 residues. Germline CDR1 and CDR2: MNHEY and SVGAGI. V shed 6 bases and J shed 6 bases, with 10 bases lying between them. The CDR3 DNA reads as TGTGCCAGCAGCCACAGCCCGGATACGCAGTATTTT. It specifies CASSHSPDTQYF.

CDR3 nucleotides: TGTGCCAGCAGCTGGACTGGCTACAATGAGCAGTTCTTC. Protein sequence: CASSWTGYNEQFF. J is TRBJ2-1 and V is TRBV11-2; TRBD2 might be the D (5 bases). V was cut by 4 bases and J by 3 bases, with 7 bases left in between. The CDR3 runs to 13 residues. Germline CDR1 and CDR2: SGHAT and FQNNGV.

The V call is TRBV7-8, the J call TRBJ2-3, with 9 bases identical to TRBD1. J was trimmed by 1 base and V by 6 bases; bases with no gene match: 8. The CDR3 is 16 amino acids. Germline V gene sequence: CDR1 SGHVS, CDR2 FQNEAQ. The CDR3, as DNA: TGTGCCAGCAGTTCGGACAGGGGAGTTGGCACAGATACGCAGTATTTT. Translated, it gives CASSSDRGVGTDTQYF.

The V and J genes are TRBV7-6 and TRBJ2-6; TRBD2 might be the D (6 bases). The CDR3 has 16 residues. CDR1 is SGHVS, CDR2 FNYEAQ, per germline. Trimming stripped 5 bases from V and 0 bases from J, with 11 bases between. CDR3 nucleotide sequence: TGTGCCAGCAGCCCAGCCGGGGGCTCTGGGGCCAACGTCCTGACTTTC. The encoded protein is CASSPAGGSGANVLTF.

V is TRBV4-3 and J is TRBJ2-1; D unclear. Trimming left V 4 bases short and J 0 bases short, with 16 bases between. From germline, CDR1 is LGHNA and CDR2 YSLEER. The CDR3 totals 17 residues. DNA of the CDR3: TGCGCCAGCAGCCTGGATCTGGCCGCGGTCTCCTACAATGAGCAGTTCTTC. Its translation: CASSLDLAAVSYNEQFF.

This clone turned up a few times. The CDR3 sequence is CASSLVPLTGLEQYF. The CDR3 DNA follows: TGTGCCAGCAGCTTAGTCCCCCTTACGGGGCTTGAGCAGTACTTC. The chain couples TRBV7-2 to TRBJ2-7; D is tentatively TRBD1 or TRBD2 (5 bases each). CDR1 and CDR2 from the germline V gene are SGHTA and FQGNSA. V dropped 1 base and J dropped 7 bases, with 17 bases sitting between them. The CDR3 length is 15 residues. Full variable domain (rest looked up from reference TRBV7-2 and TRBJ2-7): GAGVSQSPSNKVTEKGKDVELRCDPISGHTALYWYRQSLGQGLEFLIYFQGNSAPDKSGLPSDRFSAERTGGSVSTLTIQRTQQEDSAVYLCASSLVPLTGLEQYFGPGTRLTVT.

In this sample, this clone turned up a few times. The V call is TRBV11-3, the J call TRBJ2-4; D is perhaps TRBD1 (6 bases). Between the trimmed V and J ends, which lost 5 bases and 3 bases, there was a span of 26 bases. CDR3 size: 19 residues. Germline CDR1 SGHNT, CDR2 YENEEA. In DNA, the CDR3 is TGTGCCAGCAGCCCCGCAGGGGTTAGACGTTCGATGGACAAAAACATTCAGTACTTC. Protein sequence: CASSPAGVRRSMDKNIQYF.

The chain links TRBV29-1 to TRBJ1-2; TRBD1 agrees at 8 bases. The CDR3 sequence is 16 residues long. The V segment lost 2 bases and the J segment 3 bases; nucleotides outside the gene matches: 11. The germline V gene has CDR1 SQVTM and CDR2 ANQGSEA. The CDR3 here is CSVEHPYRDRHYGYTF. The CDR3 nucleotides are TGCAGCGTTGAACATCCCTACCGGGACAGGCACTATGGCTACACCTTC.

The chain employs TRBV7-2 and TRBJ1-2; 7 nucleotides match TRBD1. CDR1 and CDR2 (germline): SGHTA, FQGNSA. This CDR3 comprises 14 residues. V shed 5 bases and J 4 bases; nucleotides not matched to a gene: 7. In DNA, the CDR3 is TGTGCCAGCAGCCCCGGACAGGACCCCTATGGCTACACCTTC. Residues: CASSPGQDPYGYTF.

This chain links TRBV28 with TRBJ2-5, with D hard to call. V lost 5 bases and J lost 0, with 10 bases in between. The CDR3 runs 14 residues. From germline, CDR1 is MDHEN and CDR2 SYDVKM. The DNA for the CDR3 is TGTGCCAGCAGTCGGCTGGGGTACCAAGAGACCCAGTACTTC. It specifies CASSRLGYQETQYF.

The V gene is TRBV10-3, the J gene TRBJ2-7; 8 bases agree with TRBD1. The CDR3 sequence is 13 residues long. Trimming at V came to 10 bases and at J to 2 bases, leaving 7 bases not matched to a gene. CDR1 and CDR2 from the germline V gene are ENHRY and SYGVKD. CDR3 DNA: TGTGCCACCCAGACAGGGGTAACCTACGAGCAGTACGTC. Its translation is CATQTGVTYEQYV.

This clone was seen more than once but under ten times. This chain connects TRBV7-2 to TRBJ2-3; TRBD1 agrees at 12 bases. V dropped 1 base and J dropped 7; count of bases not matched to a gene: 6. The CDR3 extends over 16 amino acids. Germline assignment: CDR1 SGHTA and CDR2 FQGNSA. CDR3 region: CASSLVGTGGLNTQYF. CDR3 nucleotide sequence: TGTGCCAGCAGCTTAGTAGGGACAGGGGGCTTGAATACGCAGTATTTT.